The next 32 T cell receptor beta chains were all read from a single sample in a study of cytomegalovirus exposure and HLA in healthy donors. Use of 60 Vbeta and 13 Jbeta primers characterized the PCR. Repertoires were generated with immunoSEQ multiplex PCR, while TCRdb's copy carries only in-frame clones and drops some. The data hold 55,000 or so clones, with just under 85% observed a single time. Specimen: PBMCs. The receptors shown here come from a man between 45 and 60 years old in good health and CMV-seronegative.

V gene TRBV28 combines with J gene TRBJ1-3; no reliable D call. Per the germline V gene, CDR1 is MDHEN and CDR2 is SYDVKM. V was pared by 4 bases and J by 0 bases, with 10 bases between. The CDR3 consists of 15 residues. This CDR3 is CASSYEIISGNTIYF. The CDR3 DNA reads as TGTGCCAGCAGTTACGAGATTATCTCTGGAAACACCATATATTTT.

The rearrangement uses TRBV7-2 and TRBJ2-7; D is possibly TRBD1 (6 bases). Trimming stripped 0 bases from V and 4 bases from J, with 10 bases between. CDR1 SGHTA and CDR2 FQGNSA come from the germline V gene. This CDR3 is 14 amino acids long. The CDR3 DNA reads as TGTGCCAGCAGCTTAGCATTGGGGGCTTACGAGCAGTACTTC. Its translation: CASSLALGAYEQYF.

The chain couples TRBV2 to TRBJ2-5, with a possible D match to TRBD1 (5 bases). Germline CDR1 is SNHLY and CDR2 is FYNNEI. This CDR3 comprises 17 residues. Trimming took off 7 bases at V and 2 bases at J, with 23 bases between the two ends. The CDR3 bases are TGTGCCAGCATGAGACAGAATGCATTACTACCTCAAGAGACCCAGTACTTC. Translation gives CASMRQNALLPQETQYF.

The chain has TRBV27 and TRBJ1-4, with TRBD1 matching over 7 bases. CDR3 size: 15 residues. The V gene's germline CDR1 is MNHEY and CDR2 SMNVEV (reference sequence). V dropped 5 bases and J dropped 4; count of bases not matched to a gene: 7. The CDR3 sequence: CASSGTGAGNEKLFF. The CDR3 DNA reads TGTGCCAGCAGTGGCACAGGGGCTGGTAATGAAAAACTGTTTTTT.

This sequence joins TRBV19 and TRBJ1-5; D is perhaps TRBD1 (6 bases). Trimming took 5 bases from V and 0 from J, leaving 8 bases between them. The CDR3 length is 14 residues. CDR1 is LNHDA, CDR2 SQIVND, per germline (reference sequence). Here the CDR3 reads CASSLDSSNQPQHF. As DNA, the CDR3 is TGTGCCAGTAGTTTGGACAGTAGCAATCAGCCCCAGCATTTT.

CDR3 bases: TGTGCCATCAGTGAGGACAGGAACTATGGCTACACCTTC. Translating gives CAISEDRNYGYTF. The chain has TRBV10-3 and TRBJ1-2, with D perhaps TRBD1 (6 bases). CDR3 length: 13 amino acids. Germline-derived CDR1 and CDR2 are ENHRY and SYGVKD. Trimming left V 2 bases short and J 2 bases short, with 6 bases between.

This rearrangement joins TRBV10-3 to TRBJ2-3, with 7 bases aligning to TRBD2. V trimming: 3 bases; J trimming: 5 bases; junction bases outside the gene matches: 5. This CDR3 has 14 residues. Germline V lookup: CDR1 ENHRY, CDR2 SYGVKD. This chain's CDR3 is CAISEGLEVDTQYF. CDR3 nucleotide sequence: TGTGCCATCAGTGAAGGACTAGAAGTAGATACGCAGTATTTT.

The rearrangement joins TRBV6-1 to TRBJ2-7; TRBD1 agrees at 8 bases. V dropped 2 bases and J dropped 3; count of bases not matched to a gene: 18. This CDR3 contains 19 residues. In germline, CDR1 is MNHNS, CDR2 SASEGT. CDR3 residues: CASSEKAGQAHTHLYEQYF. In nucleotides, the CDR3 is TGTGCCAGCAGTGAAAAGGCGGGACAGGCCCACACCCACCTCTACGAGCAGTACTTC.

The gene calls are TRBV7-6 and TRBJ2-1; 9 bases fit TRBD2. CDR1 SGHVS and CDR2 FNYEAQ come from the germline V gene. The CDR3 spans 16 residues. Germline trimming cut 0 bases from V and 9 bases from J; bases unmatched to any gene: 9. The CDR3 loop is CASSLAGGGAGGEQFF. The CDR3 DNA reads TGTGCCAGCAGCTTAGCCGGCGGGGGGGCCGGTGGTGAGCAGTTCTTC.

This clone was found a few times. This chain connects TRBV5-1 to TRBJ1-2; 8 bases are shared with TRBD1. CDR1 SGHRS and CDR2 YFSETQ come from the germline V gene. The CDR3 runs to 14 residues. Trimming at V came to 4 bases and at J to 3 bases, leaving 5 bases not matched to a gene. Written as DNA, the CDR3 is TGCGCCAGCAGCCGGACAGGGAGAGACTATGGCTACACCTTC. Protein: CASSRTGRDYGYTF.

The chain joins TRBV10-3 to TRBJ2-3; TRBD2 aligns across 10 bases. V gave up 2 bases and J gave up 1 base; unmatched junction bases: 0. There are 15 residues in the CDR3. Germline lookup yields CDR1 ENHRY and CDR2 SYGVKD. Here the CDR3 DNA reads TGTGCCATCAGTGAGCTAGCGGGAGGCACAGATACGCAGTATTTT. This gives the protein CAISELAGGTDTQYF.

This clone was seen a single time. This chain links TRBV7-6 with TRBJ2-3, with D possibly being TRBD2 (6 bases). Germline lookup yields CDR1 SGHVS and CDR2 FNYEAQ. Between the trimmed V and J ends, which lost 2 bases and 5 bases, there was a span of 11 bases. The CDR3 spans 14 residues. The CDR3 DNA follows: TGTGCCAGCAGCTTAACATCGGGGGAAGATACGCAGTATTTT. Its protein product is CASSLTSGEDTQYF.

The CDR3 region has the DNA TGTGCCAGCAGCGGCGGGAGCTTTACTAGCACAGATACGCAGTATTTT. Translation: CASSGGSFTSTDTQYF. The chain uses TRBV9 and TRBJ2-3; 7 bases map to TRBD2. The CDR3 length is 16 residues. The V and J ends lost 3 bases and 0 bases, in that order; junction bases with no gene match: 7. Germline CDR1 and CDR2: SGDLS and YYNGEE.

The J gene is TRBJ2-5, the V gene TRBV7-2; 11 nucleotides align to TRBD2. Germline trimming cut 3 bases from V and 2 bases from J; bases unmatched to any gene: 5. The CDR3 spans 16 residues. Germline V gene data show CDR1 as SGHTA and CDR2 as FQGNSA. The CDR3 nucleotides are TGTGCCAGCAGCTTGGGGGCTAGCGGGGGGCAAGAGACCCAGTACTTC. This sequence encodes CASSLGASGGQETQYF.

The chain carries TRBV29-1 and TRBJ1-1; D may be TRBD1 (5 bases). This CDR3 contains 13 residues. The germline V gene has CDR1 SQVTM and CDR2 ANQGSEA. Trimming removed 6 bases from V and 9 bases from J, with 20 bases in between. CDR3 bases: TGCAGCGTCGGGACCTTCAGGGAGGAGAAAGCTTTCTTT. Its protein is CSVGTFREEKAFF.

The V call is TRBV5-1, the J call TRBJ2-1, with 8 bases lining up with TRBD1. The germline V gene encodes CDR1 SGHRS and CDR2 YFSETQ. The CDR3 spans 15 residues. V lost 0 bases and J lost 7; bases outside the gene matches: 6. The CDR3 spells CASSLGGTGGNEQFF. CDR3 DNA: TGCGCCAGCAGCTTGGGAGGGACAGGCGGGAATGAGCAGTTCTTC.

V is TRBV2 and J is TRBJ1-1; D call uncertain. V was shortened by 3 bases and J by 9 bases, with 11 bases between the two germline ends. This CDR3 is 12 amino acids long. Germline loops: CDR1 SNHLY, CDR2 FYNNEI. The CDR3 protein is CASSEAPVKAFF. CDR3 nucleotides: TGTGCCAGCAGTGAGGCACCAGTTAAAGCTTTCTTT.

V is TRBV5-1 and J is TRBJ2-5; 10 bases agree with TRBD2. Unmatched junction bases numbered 7, after V lost 6 bases and J lost 5 bases. This CDR3 is built from 14 residues. The germline gives CDR1 SGHRS, CDR2 YFSETQ. CDR3 sequence (DNA): TGCGCCAGCACTAGCGGGGGCCCAAGCGAGACCCAGTACTTC. It translates to CASTSGGPSETQYF.

This clone was found once. CDR3 region: CASSAADRGEQYF. CDR3 nucleotide sequence: TGTGCCAGCAGCGCCGCGGACAGGGGCGAGCAGTACTTC. This chain uses TRBV9 with TRBJ2-7; 9 nucleotides align to TRBD1. The V segment lost 3 bases and the J segment 6 bases; nucleotides outside the gene matches: 4. Germline CDR1 and CDR2: SGDLS and YYNGEE. There are 13 residues in the CDR3.

This chain connects TRBV28 to TRBJ1-2, with TRBD1 identical over 9 bases. V trimming: 1 base; J trimming: 4 bases; junction bases outside the gene matches: 10. The CDR3 has 17 residues. From germline, CDR1 is MDHEN and CDR2 SYDVKM. The CDR3 region is CASSLLSQGARGYGYTF. The DNA of the CDR3 is TGTGCCAGCAGTTTATTATCACAGGGGGCTCGAGGCTATGGCTACACCTTC.

The rearrangement links TRBV18 to TRBJ2-7; 16 bases agree with TRBD2. The germline CDR1 and CDR2 sequences are KGHSH and LQKENI. The CDR3 extends over 16 amino acids. The junction had 0 bases not matched to a gene; V was cut back by 2 bases and J by 2 bases. The CDR3 sequence is CASSPGTSGGAYEQYF. The CDR3 DNA sequence: TGTGCCAGCTCACCAGGGACTAGCGGGGGGGCCTACGAGCAGTACTTC.

This chain connects TRBV14 to TRBJ2-3; TRBD2 aligns across 15 bases. CDR1 and CDR2 from the germline V gene are SGHDN and FVKESK. The V gene end was trimmed by 5 bases and the J gene end by 8 bases; junction bases not matched to a gene: 8. The CDR3 has 16 residues. The CDR3 region is CASSDGTSGGQGTQYF. The CDR3 region has the DNA TGTGCCAGCAGCGACGGGACTAGCGGGGGGCAGGGTACGCAGTATTTT.

V is TRBV7-9 and J is TRBJ2-5, with D possibly being TRBD2 (5 bases). Germline CDR1 reads SEHNR; CDR2 reads FQNEAQ (reference sequence). CDR3 size: 11 residues. Between the trimmed V and J ends, which lost 5 bases and 5 bases, there was a span of 6 bases. The CDR3 here is CASSPGETQYF. The CDR3 coding sequence is TGTGCCAGCAGCCCGGGGGAGACCCAGTACTTC.

In DNA form, the CDR3 reads TGTGCCAGCAGTTACGACCACAGGAATGAAGCTTTCTTT. This sequence encodes CASSYDHRNEAFF. This rearrangement joins TRBV6-5 to TRBJ1-1; D is possibly TRBD1 (5 bases). The germline V gene encodes CDR1 MNHEY and CDR2 SVGAGI. This CDR3 has 13 amino acids. Trimming pared 2 bases from V and 7 bases from J, leaving 11 bases between.

This chain connects TRBV11-2 to TRBJ1-1; TRBD1 matches 8 bases. J lost 4 bases, V lost 1 base, and 5 bases had no gene match. The CDR3 contains 15 residues. Germline V gives CDR1 SGHAT, CDR2 FQNNGV. The CDR3 sequence is CASSLANTGGTEAFF. The CDR3 region has the DNA TGTGCCAGCAGCTTAGCCAACACAGGGGGCACTGAAGCTTTCTTT.

V is TRBV11-2 and J is TRBJ1-2, with 7 bases aligning to TRBD1. Trimming took 3 bases from V and 6 from J; bases not matched to a gene: 7. The CDR3 has 14 residues. Looked up from germline, CDR1 is SGHAT and CDR2 is FQNNGV. As DNA, the CDR3 is TGTGCCAGCAGCTTCCTCGGACAGGAGGATGGCTACACCTTC. It specifies CASSFLGQEDGYTF.

The rearrangement uses TRBV7-9 and TRBJ2-2; 9 bases align to TRBD1. The germline CDR1 and CDR2 sequences are SEHNR and FQNEAQ (reference sequence). The trim removed 6 bases at V and 4 bases at J, leaving 9 bases unmatched. The CDR3 is 16 residues long. The DNA for the CDR3 is TGTGCCAGCAGACCCGGGACAGGGAAGGGCACCGGGGAGCTGTTTTTT. Residues: CASRPGTGKGTGELFF.

In nucleotides, the CDR3 is TGTGCCAGCACCGGAAGGGGTGCAGCTTATAGCAATCAGCCCCAGCATTTT. Amino acid sequence: CASTGRGAAYSNQPQHF. This rearrangement joins TRBV28 to TRBJ1-5, with a weak D call TRBD1 (5 bases). The germline gives CDR1 MDHEN, CDR2 SYDVKM. The V gene lost 7 bases and the J gene lost 0 bases, with 19 bases spanning the gap. The CDR3 spans 17 residues.

V and J are TRBV18 and TRBJ2-5; TRBD1 matches at 12 bases. Germline V CDR1 and CDR2: KGHSH, LQKENI. V shed 3 bases, J shed 4 bases, and the junction held 15 bases outside the gene matches. The CDR3 runs to 19 residues. This chain's CDR3 is CASSPLSVSGTGGRETQYF. The CDR3 DNA follows: TGTGCCAGCTCACCCCTCTCGGTGTCCGGGACAGGGGGCCGAGAGACCCAGTACTTC.

This clone occurred once. CDR3 in amino acids: CASSSDQGVDGYTF. For the CDR3, the DNA is TGCGCCAGCAGCTCCGACCAGGGGGTAGATGGCTACACCTTC. The chain has TRBV5-1 and TRBJ1-2; TRBD1 aligns across 7 bases. V lost 3 bases and J lost 6; bases outside the gene matches: 8. This CDR3 comprises 14 residues. Germline values: CDR1 SGHRS, CDR2 YFSETQ.

This clone was picked up one time. This chain links TRBV2 with TRBJ2-5; D is possibly TRBD1 (7 bases). Trimming pared 5 bases from V and 1 base from J, leaving 11 bases between. In germline, CDR1 is SNHLY, CDR2 FYNNEI. The CDR3 runs to 14 residues. CDR3 DNA: TGTGCCAGCAGTCAGGGGGGAACCCAAGAGACCCAGTACTTC. Translating gives CASSQGGTQETQYF.

This clone was seen a few times. This chain connects TRBV9 to TRBJ2-1; 9 bases fit TRBD1. The V and J ends lost 2 bases and 8 bases, in that order; junction bases with no gene match: 11. The CDR3 totals 16 residues. Germline-derived CDR1 and CDR2 are SGDLS and YYNGEE. The CDR3 protein is CASSVGGTGSIDEQFF. The CDR3 nucleotides are TGTGCCAGCAGCGTGGGCGGGACAGGGTCCATCGATGAGCAGTTCTTC.